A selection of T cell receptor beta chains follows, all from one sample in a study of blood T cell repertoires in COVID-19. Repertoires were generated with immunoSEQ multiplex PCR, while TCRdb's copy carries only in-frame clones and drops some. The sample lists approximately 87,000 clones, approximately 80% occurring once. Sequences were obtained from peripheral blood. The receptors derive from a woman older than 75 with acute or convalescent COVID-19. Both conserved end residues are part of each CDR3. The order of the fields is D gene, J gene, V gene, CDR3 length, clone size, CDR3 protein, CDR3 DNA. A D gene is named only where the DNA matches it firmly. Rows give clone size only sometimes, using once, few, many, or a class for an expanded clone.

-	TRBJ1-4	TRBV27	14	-	CASSLNRVAEKLFF	TGTGCCAGCAGTTTAAACAGGGTTGCTGAAAAACTGTTTTTT
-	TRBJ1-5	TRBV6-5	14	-	CASSPAGSNQPQHF	TGTGCCAGCAGCCCCGCCGGTAGCAATCAGCCCCAGCATTTT
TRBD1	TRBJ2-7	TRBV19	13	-	CATGQGVQDEQYF	TGTGCCACCGGACAGGGAGTGCAGGACGAGCAGTACTTC
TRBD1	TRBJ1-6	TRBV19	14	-	CASSARDRASPLHF	TGTGCCAGTAGTGCCCGGGACAGGGCATCACCCCTCCACTTT
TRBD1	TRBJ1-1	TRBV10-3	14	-	CAISAGTGGAEAFF	TGTGCCATCAGTGCCGGGACAGGGGGGGCTGAAGCTTTCTTT
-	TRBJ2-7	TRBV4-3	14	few	CASSQNRATYEQYF	TGCGCCAGCAGCCAAAACAGGGCCACCTACGAGCAGTACTTC
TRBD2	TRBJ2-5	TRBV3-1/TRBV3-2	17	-	CASSSDPLAGSQETQYF	TGTGCCAGCAGCTCAGACCCCCTAGCGGGATCCCAAGAGACCCAGTACTTC
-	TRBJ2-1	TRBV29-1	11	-	CSGAEDTEQFF	TGCAGCGGCGCCGAGGACACCGAGCAGTTCTTC
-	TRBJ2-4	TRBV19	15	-	CASSIAGLAKNIQYF	TGTGCCAGTAGTATAGCAGGCCTAGCCAAAAACATTCAGTACTTC
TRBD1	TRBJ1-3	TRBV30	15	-	CAWSVDRGYGNTIYF	TGTGCCTGGAGTGTAGACAGGGGTTATGGAAACACCATATATTTT
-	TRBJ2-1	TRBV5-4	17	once	CASRPSGTLSSYNEQFF	TGTGCCAGCAGACCGTCGGGAACCTTAAGCTCCTACAATGAGCAGTTCTTC
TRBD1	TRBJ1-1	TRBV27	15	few	CASTAGGLMNTEAFF	TGTGCCAGCACCGCAGGGGGTCTAATGAACACTGAAGCTTTCTTT
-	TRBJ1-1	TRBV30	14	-	CALTRDYLNTEAFF	TGTGCCCTAACCCGGGACTACCTGAACACTGAAGCTTTCTTT
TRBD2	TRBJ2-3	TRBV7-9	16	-	CASSPPSGGPTDTQYF	TGTGCCAGCAGCCCCCCTAGCGGGGGGCCCACAGATACGCAGTATTTT
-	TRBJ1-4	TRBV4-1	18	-	CASSQEGYRSGVNEKLFF	TGCGCCAGCAGCCAGGAAGGGTATCGATCAGGGGTTAATGAAAAACTGTTTTTT
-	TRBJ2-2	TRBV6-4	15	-	CASSDQTQGPGELFF	TGTGCCAGCAGTGACCAAACACAGGGACCCGGGGAGCTGTTTTTT
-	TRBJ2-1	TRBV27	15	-	CASSPRGGLLNEQFF	TGTGCCAGCAGCCCTAGGGGGGGCCTTTTGAATGAGCAGTTCTTC
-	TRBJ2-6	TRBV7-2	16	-	CASSLAGGSGANVLTF	TGTGCCAGCAGCTTGGCAGGGGGGTCTGGGGCCAACGTCCTGACTTTC
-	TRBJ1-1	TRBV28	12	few	CASSLPYTEAFF	TGTGCCAGCAGTCTCCCCTACACTGAAGCTTTCTTT
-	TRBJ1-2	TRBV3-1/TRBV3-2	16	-	CASSQGPWQGIYGYTF	TGTGCCAGCAGCCAAGGCCCCTGGCAGGGCATCTATGGCTACACCTTC
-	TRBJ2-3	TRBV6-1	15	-	CASSERPGGTDTQYF	TGTGCCAGCAGTGAACGGCCGGGGGGCACAGATACGCAGTATTTT
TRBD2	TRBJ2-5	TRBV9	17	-	CASSLSAGGRFDGTQYF	TGTGCCAGCAGCCTCTCAGCGGGGGGCCGATTCGACGGGACCCAGTACTTC
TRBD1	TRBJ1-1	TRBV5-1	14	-	CASSKDRTLTEAFF	TGCGCCAGCAGCAAGGACAGGACCTTAACTGAAGCTTTCTTT
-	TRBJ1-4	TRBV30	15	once	CAWSPYRFRVDKLFF	TGTGCCTGGAGCCCTTACAGGTTTCGGGTTGATAAACTGTTTTTT
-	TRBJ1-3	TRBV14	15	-	CASSQALFSGNTIYF	TGTGCCAGCAGCCAAGCCCTGTTCTCTGGAAACACCATATATTTT
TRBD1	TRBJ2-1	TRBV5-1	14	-	CASSLDRGRHEQFF	TGCGCCAGCAGCTTGGACAGGGGGCGTCATGAGCAGTTCTTC
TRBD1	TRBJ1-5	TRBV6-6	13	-	CASSSQGPQPQHF	TGTGCCAGCAGTTCACAGGGGCCGCAGCCCCAGCATTTT
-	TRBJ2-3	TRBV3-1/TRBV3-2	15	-	CASSLRRGRTDTQYF	TGTGCCAGCAGCCTTCGAAGGGGTCGCACAGATACGCAGTATTTT
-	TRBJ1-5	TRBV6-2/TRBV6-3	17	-	CASSHPTGSSSNQPQHF	TGTGCCAGCAGTCACCCTACGGGGAGCTCGAGCAATCAGCCCCAGCATTTT
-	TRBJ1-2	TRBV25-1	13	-	CASSEGSGFGYTF	TGTGCCAGCAGTGAAGGGTCCGGGTTCGGCTACACCTTC
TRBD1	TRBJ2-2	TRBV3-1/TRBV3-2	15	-	CASSPWTGRAGELFF	TGTGCCAGCAGCCCCTGGACAGGAAGGGCCGGGGAGCTGTTTTTT
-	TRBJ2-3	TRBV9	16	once	CASSVAGAPDTDTQYF	TGTGCCAGCAGCGTTGCAGGGGCTCCCGACACAGATACGCAGTATTTT
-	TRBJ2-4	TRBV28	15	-	CASSLQGVGKNIQYF	TGTGCCAGCAGCCTACAGGGAGTGGGCAAAAACATTCAGTACTTC
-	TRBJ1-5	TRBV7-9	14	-	CASSLRGSNQPQHF	TGTGCCAGCAGCCTCAGGGGAAGCAATCAGCCCCAGCATTTT
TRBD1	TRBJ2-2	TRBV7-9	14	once	CASGGQGDTGELFF	TGTGCCAGCGGGGGACAGGGAGATACCGGGGAGCTGTTTTTT
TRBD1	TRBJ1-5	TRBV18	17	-	CASSPLEVTGGNQPQHF	TGTGCCAGCTCACCGCTGGAAGTAACAGGGGGTAATCAGCCCCAGCATTTT
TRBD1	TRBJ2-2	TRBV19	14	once	CASRGQGATGELFF	TGTGCCAGTAGGGGACAGGGAGCCACCGGGGAGCTGTTTTTT
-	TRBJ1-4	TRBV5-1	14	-	CASSLGQLNEKLFF	TGCGCCAGCAGCTTGGGACAGCTTAATGAAAAACTGTTTTTT
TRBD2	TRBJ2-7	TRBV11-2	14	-	CASSFSGGGYEQYF	TGTGCCAGCAGCTTTAGCGGGGGCGGGTACGAGCAGTACTTC
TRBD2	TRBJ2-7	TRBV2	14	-	CASLLAGGPYEQYF	TGTGCCAGCCTCCTAGCGGGGGGTCCCTACGAGCAGTACTTC
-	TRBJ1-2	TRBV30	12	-	CAWSVPGPGDTF	TGTGCCTGGAGTGTACCCGGCCCCGGGGACACCTTC
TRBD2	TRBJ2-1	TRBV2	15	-	CASILRGLAVNEQFF	TGTGCCAGCATCCTCAGGGGACTAGCCGTTAATGAGCAGTTCTTC
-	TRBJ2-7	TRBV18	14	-	CASSPSKGGYEQYF	TGTGCCAGCTCACCGTCTAAAGGGGGTTACGAGCAGTACTTC
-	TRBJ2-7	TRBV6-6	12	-	CASGGYSYEQYF	TGTGCCAGCGGGGGGTACTCCTACGAGCAGTACTTC